This T cell receptor beta chain was captured by sequencing in a study of Graves' ophthalmopathy and Graves' hyperthyroidism. At least ten counts were recorded for this clonotype. The TCR beta CDR3 regions underwent amplification from RNA transcripts. An initial RT-PCR round employing HTBI primers preceded a second-round multiplex PCR. TCRdb used MiXCR to reprocess the multiplex PCR reads, holding one entry per CDR3 protein. The sample contains approximately 480,000 distinct CDR3 sequences, around an eighth of which appear only once. CDR1 is ENHRY, CDR2 SYGVKD, per germline. The CDR3 covers 13 residues. Trimming pared 6 bases from V and 4 bases from J, leaving 12 bases between.

The sequencing sample was made of blood. V usage is TRBV10-3 and J usage is TRBJ2-5; D not resolved. This TCR derives from a woman aged 25 to 39 with Graves' ophthalmopathy. The DNA of the CDR3 is TGTGCCATCAGAGGTCGGGTGGGAGAGACCCAGTACTTC. It is translated as CAIRGRVGETQYF.